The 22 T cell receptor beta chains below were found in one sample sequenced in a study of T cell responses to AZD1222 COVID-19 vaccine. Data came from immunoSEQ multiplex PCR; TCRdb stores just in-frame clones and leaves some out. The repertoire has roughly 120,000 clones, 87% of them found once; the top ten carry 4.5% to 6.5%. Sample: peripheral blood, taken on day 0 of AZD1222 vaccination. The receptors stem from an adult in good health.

CDR3 sequence (DNA): TGCGCCAGCAGCCTCACACCTAGCGGCGCATACAATGAGCAGTTCTTC. Residues: CASSLTPSGAYNEQFF. The chain is built from TRBV5-1 and TRBJ2-1, with 7 bases fitting TRBD2. Germline loops: CDR1 SGHRS, CDR2 YFSETQ. V lost 4 bases and J lost 4; bases outside the gene matches: 11. The CDR3 runs to 16 residues. Full variable domain (remainder filled in from reference TRBV5-1 and TRBJ2-1): KAGVTQTPRYLIKTRGQQVTLSCSPISGHRSVSWYQQTPGQGLQFLFEYFSETQRNKGNFPGRFSGRQFSNSRSEMNVSTLELGDSALYLCASSLTPSGAYNEQFFGPGTRLTVL.

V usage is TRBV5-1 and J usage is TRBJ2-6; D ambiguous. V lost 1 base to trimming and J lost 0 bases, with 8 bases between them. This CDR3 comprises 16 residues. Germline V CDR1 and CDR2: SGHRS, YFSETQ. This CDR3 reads CASSLYGRSGANVLTF. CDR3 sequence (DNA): TGCGCCAGCAGCTTGTATGGTCGCTCTGGGGCCAACGTCCTGACTTTC.

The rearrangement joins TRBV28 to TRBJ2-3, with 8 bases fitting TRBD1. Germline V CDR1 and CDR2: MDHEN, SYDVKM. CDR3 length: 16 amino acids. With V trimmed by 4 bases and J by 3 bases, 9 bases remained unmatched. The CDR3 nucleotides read TGTGCCAGCAGTTCAATCGGACAGGGCGGTACAGATACGCAGTATTTT. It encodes CASSSIGQGGTDTQYF.

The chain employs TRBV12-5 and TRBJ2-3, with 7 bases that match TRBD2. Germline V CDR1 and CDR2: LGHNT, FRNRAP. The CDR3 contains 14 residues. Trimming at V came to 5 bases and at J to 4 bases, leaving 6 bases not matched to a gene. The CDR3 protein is CASGTAGVADTQYF. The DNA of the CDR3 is TGTGCTAGTGGTACTGCGGGGGTGGCAGATACGCAGTATTTT. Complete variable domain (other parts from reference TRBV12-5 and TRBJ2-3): DARVTQTPRHKVTEMGQEVTMRCQPILGHNTVFWYRQTMMQGLELLAYFRNRAPLDDSGMPKDRFSAEMPDATLATLKIQPSEPRDSAVYFCASGTAGVADTQYFGPGTRLTVL.

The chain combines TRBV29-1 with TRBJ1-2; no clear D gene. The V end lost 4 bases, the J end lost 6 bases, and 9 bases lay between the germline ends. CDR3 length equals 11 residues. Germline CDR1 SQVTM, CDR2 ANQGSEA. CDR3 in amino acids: CSVVSSDGYTF. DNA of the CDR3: TGCAGCGTTGTCAGTAGCGATGGCTACACCTTC. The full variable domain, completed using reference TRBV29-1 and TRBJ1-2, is SAVISQKPSRDICQRGTSLTIQCQVDSQVTMMFWYRQQPGQSLTLIATANQGSEATYESGFVIDKFPISRPNLTFSTLTVSNMSPEDSSIYLCSVVSSDGYTFGSGTRLTVV.

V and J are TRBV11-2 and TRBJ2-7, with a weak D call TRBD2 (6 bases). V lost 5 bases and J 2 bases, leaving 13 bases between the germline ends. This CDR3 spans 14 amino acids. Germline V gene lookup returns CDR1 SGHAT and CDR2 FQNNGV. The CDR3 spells CASSIGTGTYEQYF. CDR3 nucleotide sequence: TGTGCCAGCAGCATCGGGACTGGGACCTACGAGCAGTACTTC.

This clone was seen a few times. As DNA, the CDR3 is TGTGCCAGCAGCTTAGCGCGGCCGAACGATGCATACGAGCAGTACTTC. Translating gives CASSLARPNDAYEQYF. This chain joins TRBV7-2 and TRBJ2-7; no clear D gene. This CDR3 is 16 amino acids long. Germline lookup yields CDR1 SGHTA and CDR2 FQGNSA. V was pared by 0 bases and J by 4 bases, with 16 bases between.

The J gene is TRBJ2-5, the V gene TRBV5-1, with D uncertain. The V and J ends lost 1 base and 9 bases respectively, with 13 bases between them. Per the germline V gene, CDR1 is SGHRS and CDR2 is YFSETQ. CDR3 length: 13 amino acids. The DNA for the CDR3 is TGCGCCAGCAGCTTGCAGGCAGGAAGGCCCCAGTACTTC. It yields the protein CASSLQAGRPQYF.

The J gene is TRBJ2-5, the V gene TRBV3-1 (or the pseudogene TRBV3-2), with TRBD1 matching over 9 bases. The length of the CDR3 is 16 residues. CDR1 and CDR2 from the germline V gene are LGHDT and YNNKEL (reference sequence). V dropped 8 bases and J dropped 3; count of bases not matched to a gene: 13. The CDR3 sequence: CASGTIQGAREETQYF. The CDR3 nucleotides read TGTGCCAGCGGGACTATACAGGGGGCAAGGGAAGAGACCCAGTACTTC.

Written as DNA, the CDR3 is TGTGCCAGCACCCCCGAGCGGATTAATGAAAAACTGTTTTTT. It specifies CASTPERINEKLFF. The chain recombines TRBV6-6 with TRBJ1-4; D ambiguous. The CDR3 contains 14 residues. Germline CDR1 reads MNHNY; CDR2 reads SVGAGI (reference sequence). The V gene lost 7 bases and the J gene lost 4 bases, with 13 bases spanning the gap.

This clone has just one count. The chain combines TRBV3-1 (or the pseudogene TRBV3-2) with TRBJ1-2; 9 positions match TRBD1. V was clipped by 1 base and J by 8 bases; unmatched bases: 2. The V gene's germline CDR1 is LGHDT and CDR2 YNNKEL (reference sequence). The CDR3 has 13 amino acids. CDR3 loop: CASSQGTGEGYTF. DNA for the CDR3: TGTGCCAGCAGCCAAGGGACAGGGGAAGGCTACACCTTC.

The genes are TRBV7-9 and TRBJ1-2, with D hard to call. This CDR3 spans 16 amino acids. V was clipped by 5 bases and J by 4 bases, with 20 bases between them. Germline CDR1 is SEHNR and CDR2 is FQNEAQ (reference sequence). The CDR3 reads CASSNSGLVEGYGYTF. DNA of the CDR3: TGTGCCAGCAGCAATAGCGGGCTCGTAGAAGGCTATGGCTACACCTTC.

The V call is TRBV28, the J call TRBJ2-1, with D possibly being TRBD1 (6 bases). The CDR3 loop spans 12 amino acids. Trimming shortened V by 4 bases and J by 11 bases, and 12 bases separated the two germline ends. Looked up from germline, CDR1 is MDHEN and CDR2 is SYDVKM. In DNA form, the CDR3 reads TGTGCCAGCAGTTCCACAGGGATGAAGCAGTTCTTC. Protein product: CASSSTGMKQFF.

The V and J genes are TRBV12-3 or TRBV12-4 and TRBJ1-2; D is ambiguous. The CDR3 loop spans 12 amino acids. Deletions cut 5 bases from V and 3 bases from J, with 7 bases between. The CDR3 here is CASSASYYGYTF. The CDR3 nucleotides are TGTGCCAGCAGTGCCTCTTACTATGGCTACACCTTC.

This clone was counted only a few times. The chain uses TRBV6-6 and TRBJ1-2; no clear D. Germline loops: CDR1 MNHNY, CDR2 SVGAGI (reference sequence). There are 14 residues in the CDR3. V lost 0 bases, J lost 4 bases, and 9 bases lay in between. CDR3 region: CASSYSVGSYGYTF. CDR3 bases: TGTGCCAGCAGTTACTCGGTCGGCAGCTATGGCTACACCTTC.

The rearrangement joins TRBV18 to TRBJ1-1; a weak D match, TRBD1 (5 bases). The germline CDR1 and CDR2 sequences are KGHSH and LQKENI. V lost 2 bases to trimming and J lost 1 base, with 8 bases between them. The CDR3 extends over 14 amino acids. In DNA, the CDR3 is TGTGCCAGCTCACCAGCAGGGCCGAACACTGAAGCTTTCTTT. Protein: CASSPAGPNTEAFF.

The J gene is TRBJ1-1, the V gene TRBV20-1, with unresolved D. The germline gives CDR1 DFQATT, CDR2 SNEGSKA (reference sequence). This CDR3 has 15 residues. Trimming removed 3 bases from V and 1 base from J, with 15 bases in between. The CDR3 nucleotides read TGCAGTGCTAGTTCCCGGGAGGTGGGGAACACTGAAGCTTTCTTT. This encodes CSASSREVGNTEAFF.

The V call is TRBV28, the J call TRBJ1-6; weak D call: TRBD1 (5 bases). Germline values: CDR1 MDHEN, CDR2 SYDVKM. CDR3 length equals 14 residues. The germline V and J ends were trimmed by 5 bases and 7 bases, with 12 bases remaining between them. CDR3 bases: TGTGCCAGCAGTCCGGGGACGCCGAATTCACCCCTCCACTTT. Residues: CASSPGTPNSPLHF.

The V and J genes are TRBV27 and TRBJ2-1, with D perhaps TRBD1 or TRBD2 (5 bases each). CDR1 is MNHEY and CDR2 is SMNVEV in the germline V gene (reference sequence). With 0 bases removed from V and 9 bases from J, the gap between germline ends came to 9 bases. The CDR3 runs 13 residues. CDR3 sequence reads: CASSLSSRGEQFF. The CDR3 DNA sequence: TGTGCCAGCAGTTTATCCTCGAGGGGTGAGCAGTTCTTC.

The CDR3 coding sequence is TGTGCAAGTCGCTTAGCGCTGTTCGCAGAAACCTACGAGCAGTACTTC. Its translation is CASRLALFAETYEQYF. The chain uses TRBV12-2 and TRBJ2-7; the table names TRBD1, a call not compared with the DNA. TRBV12-2 is a pseudogene. The CDR3 is made up of 16 amino acids.

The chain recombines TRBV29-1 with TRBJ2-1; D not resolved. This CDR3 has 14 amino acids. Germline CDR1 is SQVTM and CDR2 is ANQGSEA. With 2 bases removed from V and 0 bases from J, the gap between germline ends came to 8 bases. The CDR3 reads CSVERPSSYNEQFF. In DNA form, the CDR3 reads TGCAGCGTTGAACGGCCAAGCTCCTACAATGAGCAGTTCTTC.

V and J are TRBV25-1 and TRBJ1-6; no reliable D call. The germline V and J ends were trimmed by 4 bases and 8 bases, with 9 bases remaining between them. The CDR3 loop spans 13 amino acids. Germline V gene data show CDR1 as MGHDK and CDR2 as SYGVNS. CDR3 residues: CASSALMDSPLHF. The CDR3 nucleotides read TGTGCCAGCAGTGCCTTGATGGATTCACCCCTCCACTTT. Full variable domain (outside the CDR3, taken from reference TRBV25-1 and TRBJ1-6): EADIYQTPRYLVIGTGKKITLECSQTMGHDKMYWYQQDPGMELHLIHYSYGVNSTEKGDLSSESTVSRIRTEHFPLTLESARPSHTSQYLCASSALMDSPLHFGNGTRLTVT.